These 20 T cell receptor beta chains share one sample of origin, sequenced in a study of beta chain features in type 1 diabetes. Isolated RNA was reverse transcribed in full, so expressed TCRB transcripts were sequenced. Measured with immunoSEQ multiplex PCR; TCRdb has only the in-frame clones, and not every one. The sample carries 130,000 to 150,000 clones, around 7% recorded once. Sequenced: central memory CD4+ T cells from blood. These receptors all come from a woman under 40 in good health.

The sample holds a few counts of this clone. The chain employs TRBV30 and TRBJ2-2, with TRBD2 as a possible D gene (5 bases). This CDR3 has 17 amino acids. Germline V gene sequence: CDR1 GTSNPN, CDR2 SVGIG (reference sequence). V lost 0 bases, J lost 5 bases, and 19 bases lay in between. The CDR3 loop is CAWSVIFELVGTGELFF. As DNA, the CDR3 is TGTGCCTGGAGTGTAATTTTTGAACTAGTCGGGACCGGGGAGCTGTTTTTT.

This clone was recorded a few times. The rearrangement joins TRBV7-3 to TRBJ2-3; TRBD2 might be the D (6 bases). The length of the CDR3 is 14 residues. From germline, CDR1 is SGHTA and CDR2 FQGTGA. Trimming cost V 4 bases and J 3 bases, with 11 bases left between them. For the CDR3, the DNA is TGTGCCAGCAGCTATTCGGGACTGACAGATACGCAGTATTTT. It encodes CASSYSGLTDTQYF.

This clone has only a few counts. The chain couples TRBV10-3 to TRBJ2-7; 9 positions match TRBD1. This CDR3 is 13 amino acids long. V shed 10 bases, J shed 6 bases, and the junction held 10 bases outside the gene matches. Germline V gene data show CDR1 as ENHRY and CDR2 as SYGVKD. CDR3 sequence: CATTGTGISEQYF. CDR3 coding DNA: TGTGCCACCACTGGGACAGGGATCTCCGAGCAGTACTTC.

The chain joins TRBV7-3 to TRBJ2-1, with 7 bases lining up with TRBD1. This CDR3 is built from 15 residues. The V and J ends lost 5 bases and 5 bases, in that order; junction bases with no gene match: 9. In germline, CDR1 is SGHTA, CDR2 FQGTGA. Here the CDR3 DNA reads TGTGCCAGCAGCCCCAGCCGACAGGGTAACAATGAGCAGTTCTTC. Residues: CASSPSRQGNNEQFF.

The rearrangement uses TRBV4-3 and TRBJ1-1; TRBD1 matches 10 bases. Germline V gene lookup returns CDR1 LGHNA and CDR2 YSLEER. V lost 4 bases, J lost 5 bases, and 7 bases stayed unmatched. The CDR3 totals 15 residues. The CDR3 region has the DNA TGCGCCAGCAGCCGGAATCCGGGACAGGGGACTGAAGCTTTCTTT. Amino acids: CASSRNPGQGTEAFF.

This clone showed up just a few times. The rearrangement uses TRBV4-1 and TRBJ2-1; D gene uncertain. CDR1 is MGHRA and CDR2 is YSYEKL in the germline V gene. Between the trimmed V and J ends, which lost 4 bases and 7 bases, there was a span of 11 bases. This CDR3 contains 13 residues. CDR3 residues: CASSPARGNEQFF. CDR3 sequence (DNA): TGCGCCAGCAGCCCTGCGCGCGGTAATGAGCAGTTCTTC.

The V and J genes are TRBV28 and TRBJ2-7, with D tentatively TRBD2 (5 bases). The V end was cut by 4 bases, the J end by 0 bases, with 13 bases between. The CDR3 totals 15 residues. Germline CDR1 reads MDHEN; CDR2 reads SYDVKM. The CDR3 loop is CASSSATIRSYEQYF. In DNA form, the CDR3 reads TGTGCCAGCAGTTCAGCGACTATCCGCTCCTACGAGCAGTACTTC.

Only a few counts were recorded for this clone. The chain joins TRBV13 to TRBJ2-5; D possibly corresponds to TRBD1 (6 bases). Trimming removed 0 bases from V and 2 bases from J, with 10 bases in between. Looked up from germline, CDR1 is PRHDT and CDR2 is FYEKMQ (reference sequence). The CDR3 covers 15 residues. The CDR3 sequence: CASSLGTGKQETQYF. CDR3 sequence (DNA): TGTGCCAGCAGCTTAGGAACAGGGAAACAAGAGACCCAGTACTTC.

The sample holds a few counts of this clone. This chain links TRBV7-2 with TRBJ1-1, with D possibly matching TRBD1 (5 bases). The V gene's germline CDR1 is SGHTA and CDR2 FQGNSA. V lost 7 bases and J lost 1, with 13 bases in between. The CDR3 loop spans 14 amino acids. CDR3: CASTQGRANTEAFF. The CDR3 region has the DNA TGTGCCAGCACCCAAGGCAGGGCGAACACTGAAGCTTTCTTT.

The chain has TRBV30 and TRBJ2-3; 8 nucleotides match TRBD1. CDR3 size: 14 residues. The V and J ends lost 3 bases and 1 base, in that order; junction bases with no gene match: 3. CDR1 and CDR2 from the germline V gene are GTSNPN and SVGIG (reference sequence). The DNA for the CDR3 is TGTGCCTGGAGAGGACAGGGTGGCACAGATACGCAGTATTTT. This sequence encodes CAWRGQGGTDTQYF.

This clone appeared a few times. The J gene is TRBJ2-3, the V gene TRBV2, with 11 positions matching TRBD2. J lost 3 bases, V lost 6 bases, and 2 bases had no gene match. Germline V gives CDR1 SNHLY, CDR2 FYNNEI. The CDR3 spans 14 residues. The CDR3 sequence is CASRRLAGTDTQYF. Written as DNA, the CDR3 is TGTGCCAGCAGGAGACTAGCGGGGACAGATACGCAGTATTTT.

In this sample, this clone turned up many times. The chain links TRBV12-5 to TRBJ1-5; no firm D call. Germline V gives CDR1 LGHNT, CDR2 FRNRAP. V lost 6 bases to trimming and J lost 4 bases, with 4 bases between them. This CDR3 comprises 11 residues. In DNA form, the CDR3 reads TGTGCTAGTGGCAAAAATCAGCCCCAGCATTTT. Residues: CASGKNQPQHF.

This clone has more than one count but fewer than ten. V gene TRBV9 combines with J gene TRBJ2-7; unclear D gene. V dropped 0 bases and J dropped 8 bases, with 15 bases sitting between them. This CDR3 is built from 14 residues. CDR1 and CDR2 from the germline V gene are SGDLS and YYNGEE. The CDR3 loop is CASSVELTTPQQYF. CDR3 coding DNA: TGTGCCAGCAGCGTAGAACTAACGACGCCGCAGCAGTACTTC.

Concerning this clone: Other DNA sequences in this sample translate to the same CDR3. The chain combines TRBV5-1 with TRBJ2-2; 7 nucleotides line up with TRBD1. CDR1 and CDR2 from the germline V gene are SGHRS and YFSETQ. V was pared by 4 bases and J by 0 bases, with 3 bases of the junction left unmatched. CDR3 length equals 15 residues. CDR3 loop: CASSPGQANTGELFF. The CDR3 DNA reads TGCGCCAGCAGCCCTGGACAGGCGAACACCGGGGAGCTGTTTTTT.

This clone was found a few times. Germline and junction disagree at one end, which may indicate a read error. The chain has TRBV5-1 and TRBJ2-3, with D maybe TRBD1 (5 bases). Germline CDR1 reads SGHRS; CDR2 reads YFSETQ. The CDR3 totals 14 residues. The CDR3, as DNA: TGCGCCAGCAGCTTGACAGGTAGCAGAGATACGCAGTATTTT. It yields the protein CASSLTGSRDTQYF.

This clone was observed a handful of times. V is TRBV6-1 and J is TRBJ2-3; D possibly corresponds to TRBD1 (6 bases). Germline loops: CDR1 MNHNS, CDR2 SASEGT. The CDR3 is made up of 14 amino acids. The ends were cut back, 4 bases at V and 1 base at J, with 9 bases in the middle. CDR3 residues: CASSGRQGTDTQYF. CDR3 sequence (DNA): TGTGCCAGCAGTGGTCGACAGGGCACAGATACGCAGTATTTT.

The J gene is TRBJ2-2, the V gene TRBV2; the D is unclear. This CDR3 contains 14 residues. V was trimmed by 7 bases and J by 2 bases, leaving 11 bases between them. The germline CDR1 and CDR2 sequences are SNHLY and FYNNEI. The CDR3 sequence: CASILGPNTGELFF. The CDR3, as DNA: TGTGCCAGCATCCTTGGGCCAAACACCGGGGAGCTGTTTTTT.

This clone was seen ten or more times. The chain carries TRBV4-3 and TRBJ2-2, with TRBD2 matching over 7 bases. The ends lost 2 bases at V and 7 bases at J; junction bases unmatched: 16. Per germline, CDR1 LGHNA and CDR2 YSLEER. This CDR3 has 18 amino acids. The CDR3 sequence: CASSQSLSREGFGGELFF. The CDR3, as DNA: TGCGCCAGCAGCCAATCCCTTTCCAGGGAGGGGTTTGGCGGGGAGCTGTTTTTT.

This clone was counted a few times. The chain combines TRBV4-2 with TRBJ2-3; 9 bases map to TRBD1. Losses at the gene ends were 2 bases for V and 6 bases for J; bases not matched to a gene: 12. The CDR3 spans 17 residues. Germline CDR1 LGHNA, CDR2 YNFKEQ. CDR3: CASSQQGRDRVSDTQYF. The CDR3 nucleotides are TGTGCCAGCAGCCAACAAGGCCGGGACAGGGTATCCGATACGCAGTATTTT.

The genes are TRBV15 and TRBJ2-7; 8 bases are a match to TRBD2. The CDR3 is made up of 17 amino acids. The J segment lost 4 bases and the V segment lost 5 bases, leaving 16 bases of the junction unmatched. Germline CDR1 and CDR2: LNHNV and YYDKDF (reference sequence). CDR3 in amino acids: CATSDGPTGTRGYEQYF. In DNA form, the CDR3 reads TGTGCCACCAGCGATGGACCAACCGGGACTAGAGGTTACGAGCAGTACTTC.